A single sample gave rise to the 13 T cell receptor beta chains below, sequenced in a study of blood T cell repertoires in COVID-19. Repertoires were generated with immunoSEQ multiplex PCR, while TCRdb's copy carries only in-frame clones and drops some. The repertoire holds 200,000 to 300,000 clones, with 75% to 90% as singletons. The specimen was peripheral blood. The receptors originated from a woman aged 40 to 50 with acute or convalescent COVID-19.

The genes are TRBV11-2 and TRBJ2-3; perhaps TRBD1 as D (5 bases). CDR1 and CDR2 from the germline V gene are SGHAT and FQNNGV. The V gene lost 4 bases and the J gene lost 4 bases, with 9 bases spanning the gap. The CDR3 consists of 13 residues. The CDR3 coding sequence is TGTGCCAGCAGCTACGACAGATCAGATACGCAGTATTTT. Amino acid sequence: CASSYDRSDTQYF.

The V gene is TRBV24-1, the J gene TRBJ1-5; D perhaps matches TRBD1 (5 bases). This CDR3 region has 17 residues. Trimming pared 2 bases from V and 0 bases from J, leaving 13 bases between. From germline, CDR1 is KGHDR and CDR2 SFDVKD. This chain's CDR3 is CATSDYNRTHSNQPQHF. CDR3 bases: TGTGCCACCAGTGATTATAACAGGACCCATAGCAATCAGCCCCAGCATTTT.

The chain joins TRBV11-2 to TRBJ2-3; 8 bases map to TRBD2. CDR1 and CDR2 from the germline V gene are SGHAT and FQNNGV. This CDR3 spans 16 amino acids. Germline trimming cut 5 bases from V and 2 bases from J; bases unmatched to any gene: 9. In nucleotides, the CDR3 is TGTGCCAGCAGCCTTAACGCGGGGGGCTTCACAGATACGCAGTATTTT. Protein product: CASSLNAGGFTDTQYF.

The rearrangement joins TRBV30 to TRBJ2-4; 7 nucleotides agree with TRBD1. This CDR3 is 17 amino acids long. Germline assignment: CDR1 GTSNPN and CDR2 SVGIG (reference sequence). J lost 1 base, V lost 2 bases, and 11 bases had no gene match. The CDR3 coding sequence is TGTGCCTGGAGTACAGACAGGGCCCGTGGGGCCAAAAACATTCAGTACTTC. This codes for CAWSTDRARGAKNIQYF.

The rearrangement links TRBV21-1 to TRBJ1-5; the table names TRBD1, a call not compared with the DNA. TRBV21-1 is a documented pseudogene. The CDR3 is 15 amino acids. CDR3 sequence (DNA): TGTGCCAGCAGCTCTCTACGGACAACTAATCAGCCCCAGCATTTT. This sequence encodes CASSSLRTTNQPQHF.

J is TRBJ2-6 and V is TRBV5-4, with 10 bases fitting TRBD1. This CDR3 is 18 amino acids long. Unmatched junction bases numbered 9, after V lost 4 bases and J lost 2 bases. Germline assignment: CDR1 SGHNT and CDR2 YYREEE (reference sequence). The CDR3 coding sequence is TGTGCCAGCAGCCCTAGACAGGGGGCAGGGACTGGGGCCAACGTCCTGACTTTC. Protein product: CASSPRQGAGTGANVLTF.

The chain employs TRBV5-1 and TRBJ1-4; D ambiguous. Germline V gene data show CDR1 as SGHRS and CDR2 as YFSETQ. V lost 7 bases and J lost 5, with 12 bases in between. The CDR3 sequence is 13 residues long. CDR3 sequence (DNA): TGCGCCAGCGCTGTGTCGGGGAATGAAAAACTGTTTTTT. Protein: CASAVSGNEKLFF. Based on the CDR3 plus reference TRBV5-1 and TRBJ1-4, the full variable domain is KAGVTQTPRYLIKTRGQQVTLSCSPISGHRSVSWYQQTPGQGLQFLFEYFSETQRNKGNFPGRFSGRQFSNSRSEMNVSTLELGDSALYLCASAVSGNEKLFFGSGTQLSVL.

This clone was observed a single time. The genes are TRBV5-1 and TRBJ2-1; 10 bases are a match to TRBD1. Germline V gives CDR1 SGHRS, CDR2 YFSETQ. CDR3 length: 13 residues. The ends lost 4 bases at V and 7 bases at J; junction bases unmatched: 2. DNA for the CDR3: TGCGCCAGCAGCCAGGACAGGGGGAATGAGCAGTTCTTC. Its protein is CASSQDRGNEQFF.

The rearrangement joins TRBV11-1 to TRBJ1-1; 8 bases align to TRBD1. The CDR3 consists of 15 residues. V shed 5 bases and J 3 bases; nucleotides not matched to a gene: 8. Looked up from germline, CDR1 is SGHAT and CDR2 is FQDESV (reference sequence). This CDR3 is CASSGQGAVDTEAFF. CDR3 bases: TGTGCCAGCAGCGGCCAGGGGGCCGTGGACACTGAAGCTTTCTTT.

CDR3 protein: CATSRRRQQETQYF. CDR3 coding DNA: TGTGCCACCAGCCGTCGACGACAGCAAGAGACCCAGTACTTC. The chain employs TRBV15 and TRBJ2-5, with D perhaps TRBD1 (5 bases). This CDR3 is 14 amino acids long. Between the trimmed V and J ends, which lost 5 bases and 2 bases, there was a span of 12 bases. Germline V CDR1 and CDR2: LNHNV, YYDKDF (reference sequence).

Only one count was recorded for this clone. The CDR3 reads CASSLMDVRGLVTEAFF. The DNA of the CDR3 is TGTGCCAGTAGTTTGATGGATGTCAGGGGGCTGGTCACTGAAGCTTTCTTT. The chain joins TRBV19 to TRBJ1-1; 8 bases fit TRBD1. Per the germline V gene, CDR1 is LNHDA and CDR2 is SQIVND (reference sequence). This CDR3 region has 17 residues. V lost 5 bases, J lost 4 bases, and 15 bases stayed unmatched.

CDR3 in DNA: TGTGCCAGCAGTTACAGTGGGACAGCGGCCGGTGGGGAGCTGTTTTTT. It codes for CASSYSGTAAGGELFF. The rearrangement joins TRBV6-2 or TRBV6-3 to TRBJ2-2, with 7 bases aligning to TRBD1. The CDR3 is made up of 16 amino acids. The ends lost 2 bases at V and 8 bases at J; junction bases unmatched: 11. From germline, CDR1 is MNHEY and CDR2 SVGEGT.

V gene TRBV2 combines with J gene TRBJ1-5, with D uncertain. Germline CDR1 SNHLY, CDR2 FYNNEI. Trimming stripped 8 bases from V and 3 bases from J, with 20 bases between. This CDR3 spans 16 amino acids. CDR3 nucleotides: TGTGCCAGCGGAGTAGCCGTGAAGATAGACAATCAGCCCCAGCATTTT. Amino acid sequence: CASGVAVKIDNQPQHF.